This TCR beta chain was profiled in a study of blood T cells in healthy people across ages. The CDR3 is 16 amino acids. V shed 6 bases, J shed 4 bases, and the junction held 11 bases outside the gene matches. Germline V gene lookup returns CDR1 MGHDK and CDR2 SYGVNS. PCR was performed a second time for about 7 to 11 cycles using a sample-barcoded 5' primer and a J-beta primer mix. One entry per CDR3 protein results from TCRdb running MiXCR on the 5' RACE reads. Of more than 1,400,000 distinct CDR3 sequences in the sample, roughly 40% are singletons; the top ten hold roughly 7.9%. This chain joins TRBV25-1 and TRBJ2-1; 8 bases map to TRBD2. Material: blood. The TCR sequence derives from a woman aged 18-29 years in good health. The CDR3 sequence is CASSPDRGGRYNEQFF. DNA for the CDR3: TGTGCCAGCAGCCCAGACCGGGGGGGCCGGTACAATGAGCAGTTCTTC.